The TCR beta chain described here comes from a study of shared clonotypes between healthy human individuals. Study observations and caveats: Only blood was sampled, and tissue TCR repertoires likely differ from blood ones. Across subsets, estimated richness was generally greater for naive than for memory populations.

For this clone: Antigen specificity is unknown.

The CDR3 contains 16 residues. The V end lost 3 bases, the J end lost 4 bases, and 15 bases lay between the germline ends. Germline V lookup: CDR1 MRHNA, CDR2 SNTAGT. An assay was performed, and its level was deep. The assay was immunoSEQ multiplex PCR, and TCRdb's table has in-frame clones only and misses some. The sample has about 1 million clones, around 76% seen once. Division of CD4+ cells produced a CD45RA+ naive subset and a CD45RA-negative memory subset. Material: memory CD4+ T cells sorted from blood. This sample's subset: CD45RA-negative fraction. The sequence was collected from a man between 18 and 35 years old in good health. The V gene is TRBV6-4, the J gene TRBJ2-2; possible D gene TRBD1, 6 bases. The CDR3 sequence is CASSEQGMAVTGELFF. The CDR3 DNA reads TGTGCCAGCAGTGAGCAGGGGATGGCGGTCACCGGGGAGCTGTTTTTT.